Listed below are T cell receptor beta chains from one sample, sequenced in a study of CD4+ T cells in melanoma. The assay was immunoSEQ multiplex PCR, and TCRdb's table has in-frame clones only and misses some. The repertoire holds fewer than 150,000 clones, with roughly 91% as singletons. These receptors all stem from a human donor with melanoma. Both conserved end residues are part of each CDR3. D genes are given only for firm matches. Clone size is stated in some rows and not others, as once, few, many or a class when expanded.

V gene: TRBV5-1; D gene: -; J gene: TRBJ2-7; clone size: -; CDR3 DNA: TGCGCCAGCAGCTTGGTTCACCAGTCCTACGAGCAGTACTTC; CDR3 protein: CASSLVHQSYEQYF
V gene: TRBV6-6; D gene: -; J gene: TRBJ2-7; clone size: -; CDR3 DNA: TGTGCCAGCAGTCCCCCCACCCCTTACGAGCAGTACTTC; CDR3 protein: CASSPPTPYEQYF
V gene: TRBV19; D gene: TRBD1; J gene: TRBJ1-1; clone size: -; CDR3 DNA: TGTGCCAGTAGGGGACAGGGGTCCCTGAACACTGAAGCTTTCTTT; CDR3 protein: CASRGQGSLNTEAFF
V gene: TRBV19; D gene: -; J gene: TRBJ1-1; clone size: -; CDR3 DNA: TGTGCCAGTAGTATAGGTCGGGGTGGGAGGGCAGGAGTGAACACTGAGGCTTTCTTT; CDR3 protein: CASSIGRGGRAGVNTEAFF
V gene: TRBV6-1; D gene: TRBD2; J gene: TRBJ2-3; clone size: -; CDR3 DNA: TGTGCCAGCAGTGAAGCTCTCATAGCGGGGGGGAGCACAGATACGCAGTATTTT; CDR3 protein: CASSEALIAGGSTDTQYF
V gene: TRBV6-4; D gene: TRBD1; J gene: TRBJ1-6; clone size: -; CDR3 DNA: TGTGCCAGCGAGGGGACAGCCATAGGATTGAGCTCCTATAATTCACCCCTCCACTTT; CDR3 protein: CASEGTAIGLSSYNSPLHF
V gene: TRBV10-3; D gene: TRBD1; J gene: TRBJ1-5; clone size: -; CDR3 DNA: TGTGCCATCAGCGGTGGACAGGGGAGCAATCAGCCCCAGCATTTT; CDR3 protein: CAISGGQGSNQPQHF
V gene: TRBV14; D gene: TRBD1; J gene: TRBJ2-6; clone size: -; CDR3 DNA: TGTGCCAGCAGCCGCGATACCGGGACAGAGATCTCTGGGGCCAACGTCCTGACTTTC; CDR3 protein: CASSRDTGTEISGANVLTF
V gene: TRBV27; D gene: -; J gene: TRBJ2-1; clone size: -; CDR3 DNA: TGTGCCAGCAGTTTATTTGGCGTCGACTCCGGGATCGGCGGTGAGCAGTTCTTC; CDR3 protein: CASSLFGVDSGIGGEQFF
V gene: TRBV5-1; D gene: TRBD2; J gene: TRBJ2-1; clone size: -; CDR3 DNA: TGCGCCAGCAGCAACCTAGCGGGGGGGCCGGACGAGCAGTTCTTC; CDR3 protein: CASSNLAGGPDEQFF
V gene: TRBV25-1; D gene: -; J gene: TRBJ2-6; clone size: few; CDR3 DNA: TGTGCCAGCAGTGATCGGGCCTCTGGGGCCAACGTCCTGACTTTC; CDR3 protein: CASSDRASGANVLTF
V gene: TRBV18; D gene: TRBD1; J gene: TRBJ1-1; clone size: -; CDR3 DNA: TGTGCCAGCTCTCAAGACAGGGGGCGCGTGAACACTGAAGCTTTCTTT; CDR3 protein: CASSQDRGRVNTEAFF
V gene: TRBV6-5; D gene: -; J gene: TRBJ1-2; clone size: -; CDR3 DNA: TGTGCCAGCAGTGTGAACAGGGCTGCCTATGGCTACACCTTC; CDR3 protein: CASSVNRAAYGYTF
V gene: TRBV6-5; D gene: -; J gene: TRBJ1-2; clone size: -; CDR3 DNA: TGTGCCAGCAGTCCCTGGACGGACGCTGCCTATGGCTACACCTTC; CDR3 protein: CASSPWTDAAYGYTF
V gene: TRBV12-5; D gene: -; J gene: TRBJ1-2; clone size: -; CDR3 DNA: TGTGCTAGTGGCCATTTTAAGGGAAGCTACACCTTC; CDR3 protein: CASGHFKGSYTF
V gene: TRBV11-2; D gene: -; J gene: TRBJ1-2; clone size: -; CDR3 DNA: TGTGCCAGCAGCTTAGGGATTGGGGGTGTCTATGGCTACACCTTC; CDR3 protein: CASSLGIGGVYGYTF
V gene: TRBV9; D gene: -; J gene: TRBJ2-5; clone size: -; CDR3 DNA: TGTGCCAGCAGCGTAGGTTCGGGATGGGAGACCCAGTACTTC; CDR3 protein: CASSVGSGWETQYF
V gene: TRBV5-1; D gene: -; J gene: TRBJ1-2; clone size: -; CDR3 DNA: TGCGCCAGCAGCTTACAAGGGACGGATGGCTACACCTTC; CDR3 protein: CASSLQGTDGYTF
V gene: TRBV6-6; D gene: -; J gene: TRBJ1-4; clone size: -; CDR3 DNA: TGTGCCAGCAGTTCCGTTAATGAAAAACTGTTTTTT; CDR3 protein: CASSSVNEKLFF
V gene: TRBV18; D gene: -; J gene: TRBJ1-2; clone size: -; CDR3 DNA: TGTGCCAGCTCACCTCCCACCGTGCGCTACACCTTC; CDR3 protein: CASSPPTVRYTF